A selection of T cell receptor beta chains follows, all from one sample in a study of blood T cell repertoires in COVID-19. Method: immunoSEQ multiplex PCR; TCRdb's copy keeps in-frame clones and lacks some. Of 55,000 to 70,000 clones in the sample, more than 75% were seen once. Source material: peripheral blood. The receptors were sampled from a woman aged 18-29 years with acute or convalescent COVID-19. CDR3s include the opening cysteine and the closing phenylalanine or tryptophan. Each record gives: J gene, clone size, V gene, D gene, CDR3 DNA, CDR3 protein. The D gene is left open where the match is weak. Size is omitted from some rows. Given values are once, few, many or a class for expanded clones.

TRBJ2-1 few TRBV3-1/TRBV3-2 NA TGTGCCAGCAGCCCCGGAAGGGGGTTCAATGAGCAGTTCTTC CASSPGRGFNEQFF
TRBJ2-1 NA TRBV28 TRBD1 TGTGCCAGCAGTTCGACAGGACAGGCCTTTTGGGGTGAGCAGTTCTTC CASSSTGQAFWGEQFF
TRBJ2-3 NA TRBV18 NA TGTGCCAGCTCACCAGAGCGGGGCACAGATACGCAGTATTTT CASSPERGTDTQYF
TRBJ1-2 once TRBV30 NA TGTGCCTGGAGTGGGTATTCTGGAGGGGCAGGAGGCTACACCTTC CAWSGYSGGAGGYTF
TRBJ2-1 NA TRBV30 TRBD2 TGTGCCTGGAGTGAACTAGCGGGGATGCACACCCACTACAATGAGCAGTTCTTC CAWSELAGMHTHYNEQFF
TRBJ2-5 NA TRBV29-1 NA TGCAGCGTCGAAGACCCGGGCGGGGCTAGAGAGACCCAGTACTTC CSVEDPGGARETQYF
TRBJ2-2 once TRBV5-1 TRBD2 TGCGCCAGCAGCTTAAGACGACTAGCGGGGAAGAACACCGGGGAGCTGTTTTTT CASSLRRLAGKNTGELFF
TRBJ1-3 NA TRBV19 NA TGTGCCAGTAGCCTGGATAGGGAGGCTGGAAACACCATATATTTT CASSLDREAGNTIYF
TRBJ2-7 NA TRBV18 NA TGTGCCAGCTCACCAGAGGGTCGTCTTACCTACGAGCAGTACTTC CASSPEGRLTYEQYF
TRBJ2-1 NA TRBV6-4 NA TGTGCCAGCAGTGATACCTTCTTCGCGAATGAGCAGTTCTTC CASSDTFFANEQFF
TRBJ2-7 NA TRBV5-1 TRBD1 TGCGCCAGCAGCTTTGGACAGGGGGGATTCAACGAGCAGTACTTC CASSFGQGGFNEQYF
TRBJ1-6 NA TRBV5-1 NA TGCGCCAGCAGCTTGGGTCAGGGCATCAATTCACCCCTCCACTTT CASSLGQGINSPLHF
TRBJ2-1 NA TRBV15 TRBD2 TGTGCCACCAGAACTCCGGGACTAGTCGATGAGCAGTTCTTC CATRTPGLVDEQFF
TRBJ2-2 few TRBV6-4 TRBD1 TGTGCCAGCTCCCTTCGACAGGGGTCCGACACCGGGGAGCTGTTTTTT CASSLRQGSDTGELFF